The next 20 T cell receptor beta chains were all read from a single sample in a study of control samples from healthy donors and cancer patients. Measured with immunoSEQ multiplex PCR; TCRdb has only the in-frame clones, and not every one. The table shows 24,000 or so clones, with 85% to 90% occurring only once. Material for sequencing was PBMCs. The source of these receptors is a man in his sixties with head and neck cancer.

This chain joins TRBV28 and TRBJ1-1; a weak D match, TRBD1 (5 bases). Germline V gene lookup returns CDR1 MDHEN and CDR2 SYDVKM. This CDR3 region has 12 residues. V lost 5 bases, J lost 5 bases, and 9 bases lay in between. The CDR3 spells CASSQGGTEAFF. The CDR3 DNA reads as TGTGCCAGCAGTCAGGGTGGGACTGAAGCTTTCTTT.

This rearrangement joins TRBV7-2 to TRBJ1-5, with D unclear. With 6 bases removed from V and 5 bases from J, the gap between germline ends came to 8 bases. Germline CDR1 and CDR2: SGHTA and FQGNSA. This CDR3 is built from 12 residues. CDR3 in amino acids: CASSPRDQPQHF. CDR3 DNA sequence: TGTGCCAGCAGTCCCCGGGATCAGCCCCAGCATTTT.

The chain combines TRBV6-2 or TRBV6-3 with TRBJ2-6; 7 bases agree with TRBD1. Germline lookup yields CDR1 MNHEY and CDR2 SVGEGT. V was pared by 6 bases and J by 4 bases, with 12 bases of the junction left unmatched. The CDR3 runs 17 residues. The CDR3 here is CASSSPGQYRGANVLTF. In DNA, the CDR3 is TGTGCCAGCAGCTCACCGGGACAGTATAGGGGGGCCAACGTCCTGACTTTC.

The DNA for the CDR3 is TGTGCCAGCAGCTCCCGGTACACAGATACGCAGTATTTT. Translated, it gives CASSSRYTDTQYF. The chain links TRBV5-4 to TRBJ2-3, with unresolved D. The V end lost 3 bases, the J end lost 2 bases, and 7 bases lay between the germline ends. The CDR3 runs to 13 residues. The V gene's germline CDR1 is SGHNT and CDR2 YYREEE (reference sequence).

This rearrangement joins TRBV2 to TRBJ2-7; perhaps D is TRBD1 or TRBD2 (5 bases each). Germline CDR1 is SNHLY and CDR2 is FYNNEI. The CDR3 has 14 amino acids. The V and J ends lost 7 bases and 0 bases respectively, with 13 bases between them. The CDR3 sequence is CASKSAGSSYEQYF. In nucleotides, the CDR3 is TGTGCCAGCAAGTCGGCAGGGAGCTCCTACGAGCAGTACTTC.

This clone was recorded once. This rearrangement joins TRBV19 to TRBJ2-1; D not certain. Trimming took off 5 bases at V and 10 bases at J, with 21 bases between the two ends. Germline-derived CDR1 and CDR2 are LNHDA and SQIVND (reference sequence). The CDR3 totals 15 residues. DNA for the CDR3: TGTGCCAGTAGTGGTTCGGCGGCAGCCCTCAGAGAGCAGTTCTTC. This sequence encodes CASSGSAAALREQFF.

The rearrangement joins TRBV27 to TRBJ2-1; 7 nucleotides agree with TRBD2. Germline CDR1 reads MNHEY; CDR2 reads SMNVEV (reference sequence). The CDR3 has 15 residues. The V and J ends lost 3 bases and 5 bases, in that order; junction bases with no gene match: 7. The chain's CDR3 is CASSLGPSGHNEQFF. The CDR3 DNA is TGTGCCAGCAGTTTGGGCCCTAGCGGCCACAATGAGCAGTTCTTC.

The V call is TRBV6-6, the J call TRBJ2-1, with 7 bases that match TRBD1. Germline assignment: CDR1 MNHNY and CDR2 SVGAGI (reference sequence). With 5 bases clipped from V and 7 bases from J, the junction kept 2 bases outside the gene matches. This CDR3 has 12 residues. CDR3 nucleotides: TGTGCCAGCAGTGCAGGGGGAAATGAGCAGTTCTTC. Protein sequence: CASSAGGNEQFF.

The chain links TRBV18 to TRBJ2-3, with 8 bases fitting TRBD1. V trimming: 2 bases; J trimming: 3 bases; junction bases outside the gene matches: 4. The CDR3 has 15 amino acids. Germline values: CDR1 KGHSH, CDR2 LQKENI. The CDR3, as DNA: TGTGCCAGCTCACCATTGGACAGGGAAACAGATACGCAGTATTTT. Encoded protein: CASSPLDRETDTQYF.

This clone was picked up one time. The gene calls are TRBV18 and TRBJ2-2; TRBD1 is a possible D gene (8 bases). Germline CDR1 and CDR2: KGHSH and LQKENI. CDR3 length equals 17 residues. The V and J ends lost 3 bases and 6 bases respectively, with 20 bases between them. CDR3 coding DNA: TGTGCCAGCTCACCTCTTGAAGCGGGACAGGCGTCCGGGGAGCTGTTTTTT. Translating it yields CASSPLEAGQASGELFF.

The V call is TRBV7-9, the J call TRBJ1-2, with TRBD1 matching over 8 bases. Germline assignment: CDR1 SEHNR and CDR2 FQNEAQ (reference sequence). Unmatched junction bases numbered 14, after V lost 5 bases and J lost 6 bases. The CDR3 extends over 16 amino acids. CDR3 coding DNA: TGTGCCAGCAGCCAAGACAGGGGCCTAGGGTTTGATGGCTACACCTTC. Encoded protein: CASSQDRGLGFDGYTF.

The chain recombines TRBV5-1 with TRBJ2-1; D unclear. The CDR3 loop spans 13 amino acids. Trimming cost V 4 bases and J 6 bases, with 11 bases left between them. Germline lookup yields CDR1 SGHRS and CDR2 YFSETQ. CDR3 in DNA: TGCGCCAGCAGCGAAACTCCTCCCAATGAGCAGTTCTTC. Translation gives CASSETPPNEQFF.

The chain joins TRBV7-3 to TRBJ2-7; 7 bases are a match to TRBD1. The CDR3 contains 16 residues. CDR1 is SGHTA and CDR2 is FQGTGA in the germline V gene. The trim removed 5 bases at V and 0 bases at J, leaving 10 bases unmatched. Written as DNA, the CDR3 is TGTGCCAGCAGCCATTTACAGGGGAAGGGCTCCTACGAGCAGTACGTC. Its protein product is CASSHLQGKGSYEQYV.

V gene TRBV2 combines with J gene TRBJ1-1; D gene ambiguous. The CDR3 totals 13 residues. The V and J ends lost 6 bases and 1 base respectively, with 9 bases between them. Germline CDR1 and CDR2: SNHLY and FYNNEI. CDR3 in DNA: TGTGCCAGCAGAATAGACACGAACACTGAAGCTTTCTTT. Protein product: CASRIDTNTEAFF. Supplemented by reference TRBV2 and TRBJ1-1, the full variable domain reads EPEVTQTPSHQVTQMGQEVILRCVPISNHLYFYWYRQILGQKVEFLVSFYNNEISEKSEIFDDQFSVERPDGSNFTLKIRSTKLEDSAMYFCASRIDTNTEAFFGQGTRLTVV.

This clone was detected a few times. The CDR3 coding sequence is TGTGCCAGCAGTGGCGGTCAGGGTGTCGGCGAGCAGTACTTC. Translated: CASSGGQGVGEQYF. V and J are TRBV2 and TRBJ2-7, with D perhaps TRBD1 (5 bases). Trimming removed 4 bases at V and 6 bases at J, with 16 bases between. The CDR3 contains 14 residues. Germline CDR1 SNHLY, CDR2 FYNNEI.

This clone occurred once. The CDR3 protein is CASSQSTGYF. CDR3 sequence (DNA): TGTGCCAGCAGCCAATCAACAGGGTACTTC. This sequence joins TRBV14 and TRBJ2-5, with D possibly matching TRBD1 (5 bases). This CDR3 region has 10 residues. Per the germline V gene, CDR1 is SGHDN and CDR2 is FVKESK. Trimming left V 2 bases short and J 13 bases short, with 8 bases between. Filled out from reference TRBV14 and TRBJ2-5, the complete variable domain reads EAGVTQFPSHSVIEKGQTVTLRCDPISGHDNLYWYRRVMGKEIKFLLHFVKESKQDESGMPNNRFLAERTGGTYSTLKVQPAELEDSGVYFCASSQSTGYFGPGTRLLVL.

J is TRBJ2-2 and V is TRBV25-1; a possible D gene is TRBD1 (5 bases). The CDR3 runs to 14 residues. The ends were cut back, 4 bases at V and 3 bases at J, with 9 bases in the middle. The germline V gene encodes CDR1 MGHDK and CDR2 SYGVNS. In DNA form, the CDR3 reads TGTGCCAGCAGTGGGACACCAGACACCGGGGAGCTGTTTTTT. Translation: CASSGTPDTGELFF.

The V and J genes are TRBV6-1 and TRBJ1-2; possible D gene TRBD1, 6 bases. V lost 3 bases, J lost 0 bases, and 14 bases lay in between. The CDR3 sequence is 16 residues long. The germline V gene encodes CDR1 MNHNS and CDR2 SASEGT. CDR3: CASSESGALANYGYTF. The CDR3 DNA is TGTGCCAGCAGTGAGTCGGGGGCGTTAGCTAACTATGGCTACACCTTC.

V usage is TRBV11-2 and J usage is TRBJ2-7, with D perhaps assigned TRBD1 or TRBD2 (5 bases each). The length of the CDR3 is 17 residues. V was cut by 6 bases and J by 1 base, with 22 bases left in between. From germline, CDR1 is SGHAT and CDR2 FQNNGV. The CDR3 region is CASRRPGRGAESYEQYF. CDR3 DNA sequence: TGTGCCAGCAGGCGCCCGGGGCGCGGAGCGGAGTCCTACGAGCAGTACTTC.

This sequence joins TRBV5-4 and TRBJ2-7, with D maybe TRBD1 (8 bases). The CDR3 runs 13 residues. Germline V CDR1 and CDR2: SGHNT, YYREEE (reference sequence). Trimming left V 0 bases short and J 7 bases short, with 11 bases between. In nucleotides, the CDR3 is TGTGCCAGCAGCTTGGACAGGGGGGGAGAGCAGTACTTC. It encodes CASSLDRGGEQYF. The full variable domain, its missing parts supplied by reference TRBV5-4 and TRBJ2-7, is ETGVTQSPTHLIKTRGQQVTLRCSSQSGHNTVSWYQQALGQGPQFIFQYYREEENGRGNFPPRFSGLQFPNYSSELNVNALELDDSALYLCASSLDRGGEQYFGPGTRLTVT.